A single sample is the source of the 23 T cell receptor beta chains below, sequenced in a study of T cells in Graves' hyperthyroidism and ophthalmopathy. RNA transcripts gave rise to amplified TCR beta CDR3 regions. The HTBI primer set was used in a first-round RT-PCR of the TCR CDR3. MiXCR, applied by TCRdb to the multiplex PCR reads, yields one record per CDR3 protein. The top ten clones hold around 55% of a sample with 310,000 or so distinct CDR3 sequences, about 15% of them seen once. Material: blood. All receptors derive from a woman aged 60 to 75 with Graves' ophthalmopathy.

This clonotype was seen more than once but under ten times. This rearrangement joins TRBV12-5 to TRBJ1-1; D is unresolved. V was pared by 3 bases and J by 5 bases, with 13 bases between. The CDR3 length is 14 residues. Germline CDR1 and CDR2: LGHNT and FRNRAP. The CDR3 region is CASGFQAGGTEAFF. DNA for the CDR3: TGTGCTAGTGGTTTTCAGGCCGGCGGGACTGAAGCTTTCTTT. Full variable domain (rest looked up from reference TRBV12-5 and TRBJ1-1): DARVTQTPRHKVTEMGQEVTMRCQPILGHNTVFWYRQTMMQGLELLAYFRNRAPLDDSGMPKDRFSAEMPDATLATLKIQPSEPRDSAVYFCASGFQAGGTEAFFGQGTRLTVV.

This clonotype was recorded at least ten times. The CDR3 region is CASSLSGAAYNEQFF. The DNA of the CDR3 is TGTGCCAGCAGCTTATCCGGGGCGGCTTACAATGAGCAGTTCTTC. The V call is TRBV7-8, the J call TRBJ2-1; D is possibly TRBD1 or TRBD2 (5 bases each). The CDR3 totals 15 residues. Germline V gene lookup returns CDR1 SGHVS and CDR2 FQNEAQ. Trimming left V 2 bases short and J 4 bases short, with 12 bases between.

This clonotype has ten or more counts. The V call is TRBV6-5, the J call TRBJ2-7, with D perhaps given as TRBD1 or TRBD2 (6 bases each). The CDR3 contains 15 residues. Per germline, CDR1 MNHEY and CDR2 SVGAGI. Trimming took off 0 bases at V and 7 bases at J, with 16 bases between the two ends. The CDR3 DNA is TGTGCCAGCAGTTACTCGGGTACGGGGGCAGGGGAGCAGTACTTC. It codes for CASSYSGTGAGEQYF.

This clonotype was picked up a small number of times. A read error may account for a junction end that differs from germline. V gene TRBV6-1 combines with J gene TRBJ1-6, with 8 bases lining up with TRBD1. This CDR3 contains 16 residues. Germline CDR1 is MNHNS and CDR2 is SASEGT. The CDR3 region has the DNA TGTGCCAGCAGCGAAGAGGGTGTCAGGGGGCGATCACCCCTCCACTTT. It codes for CASSEEGVRGRSPLHF.

This clonotype was observed at least ten times. The DNA of the CDR3 is TGTGCCAGCAGTACAGTCACCGGGACAGGGCACTACTTC. Translation gives CASSTVTGTGHYF. The V and J genes are TRBV28 and TRBJ2-7; 9 positions match TRBD1. This CDR3 has 13 residues. Looked up from germline, CDR1 is MDHEN and CDR2 is SYDVKM. Unmatched junction bases numbered 12, after V lost 5 bases and J lost 13 bases.

The V and J genes are TRBV18 and TRBJ2-6; TRBD1 matches 8 bases. The CDR3 loop spans 14 amino acids. Germline CDR1 KGHSH, CDR2 LQKENI. The V and J ends lost 6 bases and 4 bases, in that order; junction bases with no gene match: 2. In DNA, the CDR3 is TGTGCCAGCTCCCGGACAGGGGGGGCCAACGTCCTGACTTTC. Translation: CASSRTGGANVLTF.

This clonotype was detected many times. The chain combines TRBV12-3 or TRBV12-4 with TRBJ1-2; D ambiguous. The CDR3 runs to 14 residues. The V end was cut by 3 bases, the J end by 6 bases, with 14 bases between. CDR3 sequence (DNA): TGTGCCAGCAGTTTTAGGGCCAGAAGAGATGGCTACACCTTC. Its translation is CASSFRARRDGYTF.

V is TRBV6-1 and J is TRBJ2-3; TRBD2 agrees at 11 bases. The CDR3 covers 14 residues. Germline CDR1 reads MNHNS; CDR2 reads SASEGT. V lost 8 bases, J lost 0 bases, and 1 base stayed unmatched. The CDR3 protein is CASLAGGSTDTQYF. In DNA, the CDR3 is TGTGCCAGCCTAGCGGGGGGAAGCACAGATACGCAGTATTTT.

This clonotype was counted ten times or more. This chain uses TRBV6-1 with TRBJ1-2; 9 bases fit TRBD1. The germline gives CDR1 MNHNS, CDR2 SASEGT. J lost 4 bases, V lost 4 bases, and 7 bases had no gene match. The CDR3 is 15 amino acids. The CDR3 is CASSVYRGPGYGYTF. As DNA, the CDR3 is TGTGCCAGCAGTGTATACAGGGGGCCCGGCTATGGCTACACCTTC.

The chain joins TRBV2 to TRBJ2-3; TRBD2 matches at 14 bases. CDR1 is SNHLY and CDR2 is FYNNEI in the germline V gene. The J segment lost 4 bases and the V segment lost 7 bases, leaving 7 bases of the junction unmatched. CDR3 length: 16 amino acids. This chain's CDR3 is CASIAGTSGRSDTQYF. The CDR3 coding sequence is TGTGCCAGCATTGCCGGGACTAGCGGGAGATCAGATACGCAGTATTTT.

This clonotype occurred a few times. The V and J genes are TRBV7-9 and TRBJ2-1; D may correspond to TRBD1 or TRBD2 (6 bases each). Between the trimmed V and J ends, which lost 5 bases and 7 bases, there was a span of 15 bases. The germline CDR1 and CDR2 sequences are SEHNR and FQNEAQ (reference sequence). CDR3 length: 14 amino acids. The CDR3 is CASSLGGRGNEQFF. Written as DNA, the CDR3 is TGTGCCAGCAGCCTGGGGGGCCGGGGTAATGAGCAGTTCTTC.

This clonotype showed up many times. V usage is TRBV5-1 and J usage is TRBJ2-1; maybe TRBD1 (5 bases). The CDR3 totals 14 residues. In germline, CDR1 is SGHRS, CDR2 YFSETQ. Trimming shortened V by 7 bases and J by 4 bases, and 15 bases separated the two germline ends. CDR3 sequence: CASGTQGIYNEQFF. CDR3 bases: TGCGCCAGCGGAACGCAGGGCATTTACAATGAGCAGTTCTTC.

The chain combines TRBV20-1 with TRBJ2-1; 10 bases match TRBD2. Germline CDR1 DFQATT, CDR2 SNEGSKA (reference sequence). Germline trimming cut 1 base from V and 4 bases from J; bases unmatched to any gene: 1. There are 14 residues in the CDR3. The CDR3, as DNA: TGCAGTGCTAGAGGTAGCGGGGGGTACAATGAGCAGTTCTTC. Amino acids: CSARGSGGYNEQFF.

At least ten counts were recorded for this clonotype. The J gene is TRBJ2-4, the V gene TRBV12-3 or TRBV12-4, with 7 nucleotides matching TRBD1. CDR3 length: 13 residues. The J segment lost 5 bases and the V segment lost 2 bases, leaving 0 bases of the junction unmatched. CDR3 region: CASSLTGENIQYF. The CDR3 DNA sequence: TGTGCCAGCAGTTTAACAGGGGAAAACATTCAGTACTTC.

The chain joins TRBV20-1 to TRBJ1-1, with 7 nucleotides matching TRBD1. CDR1 is DFQATT and CDR2 is SNEGSKA in the germline V gene (reference sequence). The J segment lost 7 bases and the V segment lost 3 bases, leaving 5 bases of the junction unmatched. CDR3 length equals 12 residues. The CDR3 nucleotides read TGCAGTGCTAGGACAGGGAATCGTGAAGCTTTCTTT. Its protein is CSARTGNREAFF.

This chain uses TRBV7-3 with TRBJ2-2, with 9 positions matching TRBD2. The CDR3 has 16 residues. CDR1 and CDR2 from the germline V gene are SGHTA and FQGTGA. V shed 6 bases, J shed 1 base, and the junction held 6 bases outside the gene matches. The CDR3 here is CASSYHSGRNTGELFF. CDR3 sequence (DNA): TGTGCCAGCAGTTACCATAGCGGGAGGAACACCGGGGAGCTGTTTTTT.

This clonotype has a count of ten or more. The rearrangement links TRBV15 to TRBJ1-2; no clear D. CDR1 is LNHNV, CDR2 YYDKDF, per germline (reference sequence). Deletions cut 0 bases from V and 4 bases from J, with 12 bases between. The CDR3 is 15 amino acids. The chain's CDR3 is CATSRDGEIFYGYTF. The CDR3 DNA follows: TGTGCCACCAGCAGAGATGGGGAGATCTTCTATGGCTACACCTTC.

The chain recombines TRBV3-1 with TRBJ2-1, with TRBD2 identical over 10 bases. The CDR3 has 14 residues. The germline CDR1 and CDR2 sequences are LGHDT and YNNKEL (reference sequence). With V trimmed by 4 bases and J by 9 bases, 6 bases remained unmatched. DNA for the CDR3: TGTGCCAGCAGCCGAAGCGGGGGGGCCCTTGAGCAGTTCTTC. Residues: CASSRSGGALEQFF.

A note on this clonotype: The junction departs from germline at one end; a sequencing error may be responsible. The chain recombines TRBV7-2 with TRBJ2-7; possibly TRBD1 or TRBD2 for D (5 bases each). Germline V gene lookup returns CDR1 SGHTA and CDR2 FQGNSA. CDR3 size: 15 residues. Here the CDR3 DNA reads TGCGCCAGCAGCCAAGAGCTCGGGGCTACCTACGAGCAGTACTTC. Amino acids: CASSQELGATYEQYF. The full variable domain, rest sourced from reference TRBV7-2 and TRBJ2-7, is GAGVSQSPSNKVTEKGKDVELRCDPISGHTALYWYRQSLGQGLEFLIYFQGNSAPDKSGLPSDRFSAERTGGSVSTLTIQRTQQEDSAVYLCASSQELGATYEQYFGPGTRLTVT.

This clonotype occurred many times. The chain couples TRBV20-1 to TRBJ1-6; 9 bases match TRBD1. The CDR3 extends over 15 amino acids. With 3 bases clipped from V and 7 bases from J, the junction kept 7 bases outside the gene matches. Per germline, CDR1 DFQATT and CDR2 SNEGSKA (reference sequence). The DNA of the CDR3 is TGCAGTGCTAGTTTCACAGGGGGCTCGAATTCACCCCTCCACTTT. Protein sequence: CSASFTGGSNSPLHF.

Worth noting for this clonotype: This may be a read error: a much more frequent sequence differs by one nucleotide. Without the conserved terminal phenylalanine or tryptophan, this CDR3 likely stems from a read error. The rearrangement links TRBV11-1 to TRBJ1-1; 7 nucleotides match TRBD1. V was pared by 3 bases and J by 8 bases, with 9 bases of the junction left unmatched. The CDR3 totals 14 residues. Germline CDR1 and CDR2: SGHAT and FQDESV (reference sequence). The CDR3 sequence: CASSLRQGVREAFS. CDR3 DNA sequence: TGTGCCAGCAGCTTGCGGCAGGGGGTGAGGGAAGCTTTCTCT.

This clonotype came up a few times. The V gene is TRBV27, the J gene TRBJ2-1; 7 bases agree with TRBD2. The V segment lost 8 bases and the J segment 6 bases; nucleotides outside the gene matches: 10. Germline CDR1 reads MNHEY; CDR2 reads SMNVEV (reference sequence). This CDR3 has 14 residues. CDR3 residues: CASRPEGGSNEQFF. The CDR3 nucleotides are TGTGCCAGCCGCCCAGAGGGCGGGAGCAATGAGCAGTTCTTC.

This rearrangement joins TRBV7-9 to TRBJ2-7, with 9 bases identical to TRBD2. CDR3 length: 16 amino acids. The germline V gene encodes CDR1 SEHNR and CDR2 FQNEAQ (reference sequence). The V gene end was trimmed by 5 bases and the J gene end by 0 bases; junction bases not matched to a gene: 8. The CDR3 region is CASSLRLAATSYEQYF. Here the CDR3 DNA reads TGTGCCAGCAGCCTAAGACTAGCGGCCACCTCCTACGAGCAGTACTTC.